This note documents a single T cell receptor (beta chain) sequence. This sample is part of a study of blood T cells in healthy people across ages. PCR was performed a second time for about 6 to 11 cycles using a sample-barcoded 5' primer and a J-beta primer mix. Each CDR3 protein is one row after TCRdb ran MiXCR on the 5' RACE reads. The data hold about 760,000 distinct CDR3 sequences, with around 25% observed a single time. Samples each yielded at least 6 micrograms of total RNA. In germline, CDR1 is DFQATT, CDR2 SNEGSKA (reference sequence). The CDR3 totals 14 residues. J lost 3 bases, V lost 3 bases, and 7 bases had no gene match. These same data were also listed under a study on T cells of mothers and their children. Per that paper: Using the M1S primer, the second PCR added sample barcodes along with 2-4 random nucleotides.

Sequenced input: blood. The chain employs TRBV20-1 and TRBJ2-7; TRBD1 aligns across 8 bases. The TCR comes from a boy aged 10-17 years in good health. DNA of the CDR3: TGCAGTGCTAGCTGGGACAGGAGAAACTACGAGCAGTACTTC. It encodes CSASWDRRNYEQYF.